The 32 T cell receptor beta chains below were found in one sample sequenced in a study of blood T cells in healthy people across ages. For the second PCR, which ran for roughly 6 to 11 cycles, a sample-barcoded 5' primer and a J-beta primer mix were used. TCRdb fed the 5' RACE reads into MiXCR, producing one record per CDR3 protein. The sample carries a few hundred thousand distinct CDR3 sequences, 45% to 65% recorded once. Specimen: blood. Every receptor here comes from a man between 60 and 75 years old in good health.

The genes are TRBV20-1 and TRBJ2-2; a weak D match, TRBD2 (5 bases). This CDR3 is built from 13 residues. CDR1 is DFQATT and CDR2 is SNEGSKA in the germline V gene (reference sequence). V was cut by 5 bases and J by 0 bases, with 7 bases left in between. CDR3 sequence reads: CSAGLTNTGELFF. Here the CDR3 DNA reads TGCAGTGCTGGACTGACGAACACCGGGGAGCTGTTTTTT.

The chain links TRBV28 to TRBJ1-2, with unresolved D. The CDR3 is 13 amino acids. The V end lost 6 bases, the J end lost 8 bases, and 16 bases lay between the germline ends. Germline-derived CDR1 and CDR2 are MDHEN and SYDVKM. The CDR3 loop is CASRRTAGEGYTF. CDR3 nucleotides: TGTGCCAGCAGAAGAACGGCCGGGGAAGGCTACACCTTC.

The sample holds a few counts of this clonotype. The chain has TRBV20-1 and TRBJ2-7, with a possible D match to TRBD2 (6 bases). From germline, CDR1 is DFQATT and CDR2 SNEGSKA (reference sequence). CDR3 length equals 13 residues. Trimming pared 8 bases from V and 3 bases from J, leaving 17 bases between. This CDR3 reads CSTPGTRRYEQYF. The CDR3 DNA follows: TGCAGTACCCCAGGGACTCGACGCTACGAGCAGTACTTC.

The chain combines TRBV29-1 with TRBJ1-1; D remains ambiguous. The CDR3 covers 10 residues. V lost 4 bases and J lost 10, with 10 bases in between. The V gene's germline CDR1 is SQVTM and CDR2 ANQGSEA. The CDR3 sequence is CSVVEGGAFF. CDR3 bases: TGCAGCGTTGTAGAGGGAGGAGCTTTCTTT. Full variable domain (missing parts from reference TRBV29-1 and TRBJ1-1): SAVISQKPSRDICQRGTSLTIQCQVDSQVTMMFWYRQQPGQSLTLIATANQGSEATYESGFVIDKFPISRPNLTFSTLTVSNMSPEDSSIYLCSVVEGGAFFGQGTRLTVV.

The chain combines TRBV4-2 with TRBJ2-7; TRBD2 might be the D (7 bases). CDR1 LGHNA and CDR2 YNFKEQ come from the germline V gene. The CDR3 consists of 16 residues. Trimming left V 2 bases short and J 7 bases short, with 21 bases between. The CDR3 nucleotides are TGTGCCAGCAGCCAACCTTTGGGGGGGGGCCTGGAAGAGCAGTACTTC. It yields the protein CASSQPLGGGLEEQYF.

Written as DNA, the CDR3 is TGCAGCGTCCTAGGGGACATCTATGGCTACACCTTC. Translated: CSVLGDIYGYTF. This chain connects TRBV29-1 to TRBJ1-2; weak D call: TRBD1 (6 bases). Germline assignment: CDR1 SQVTM and CDR2 ANQGSEA. With 6 bases removed from V and 4 bases from J, the gap between germline ends came to 12 bases. The CDR3 extends over 12 amino acids.

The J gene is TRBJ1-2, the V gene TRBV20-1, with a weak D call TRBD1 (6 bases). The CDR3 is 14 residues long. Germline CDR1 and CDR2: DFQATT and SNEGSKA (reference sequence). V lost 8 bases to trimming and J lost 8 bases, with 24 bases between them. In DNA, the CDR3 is TGCAGTCCTGATGCGGGCAAGGGGGTGCTCGGCTACACCTTC. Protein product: CSPDAGKGVLGYTF.

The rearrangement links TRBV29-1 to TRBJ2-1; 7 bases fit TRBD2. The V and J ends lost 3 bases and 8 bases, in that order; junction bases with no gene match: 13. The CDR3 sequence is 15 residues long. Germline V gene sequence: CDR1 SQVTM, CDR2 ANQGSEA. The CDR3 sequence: CSVEFLGLVLYEQFF. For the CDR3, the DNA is TGCAGCGTTGAGTTCTTAGGACTAGTACTGTATGAGCAGTTCTTC.

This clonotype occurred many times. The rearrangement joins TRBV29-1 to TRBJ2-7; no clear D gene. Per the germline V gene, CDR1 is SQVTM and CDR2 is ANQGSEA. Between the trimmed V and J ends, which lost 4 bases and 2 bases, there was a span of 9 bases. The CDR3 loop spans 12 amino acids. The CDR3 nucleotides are TGCAGCGTTGTTGAGGTAACCTACGAGCAGTACTTC. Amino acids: CSVVEVTYEQYF.

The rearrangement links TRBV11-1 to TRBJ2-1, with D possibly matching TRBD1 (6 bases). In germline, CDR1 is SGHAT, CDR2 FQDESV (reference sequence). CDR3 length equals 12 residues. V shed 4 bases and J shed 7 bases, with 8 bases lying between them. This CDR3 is CASSSDRNEQFF. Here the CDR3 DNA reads TGTGCCAGCAGCTCCGACAGGAATGAGCAGTTCTTC.

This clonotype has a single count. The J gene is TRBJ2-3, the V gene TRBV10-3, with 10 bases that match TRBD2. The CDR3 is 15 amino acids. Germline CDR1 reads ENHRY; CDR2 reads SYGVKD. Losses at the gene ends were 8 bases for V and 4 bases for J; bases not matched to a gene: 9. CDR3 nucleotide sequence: TGTGCCATCGCGCGCTCTAGCGGGAGCTCAGATACGCAGTATTTT. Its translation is CAIARSSGSSDTQYF.

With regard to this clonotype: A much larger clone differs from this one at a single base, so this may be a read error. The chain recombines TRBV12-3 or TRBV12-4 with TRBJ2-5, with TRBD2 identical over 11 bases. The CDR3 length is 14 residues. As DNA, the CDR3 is TGTGCCAGCAGCTTAGCGGGAGGGGGCGAGACCCGGTACTTC. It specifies CASSLAGGGETRYF.

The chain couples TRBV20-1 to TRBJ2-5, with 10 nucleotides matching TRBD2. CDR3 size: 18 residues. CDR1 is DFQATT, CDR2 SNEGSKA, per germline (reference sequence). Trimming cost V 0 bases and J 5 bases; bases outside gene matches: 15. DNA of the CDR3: TGCAGTGCTAGAGAACGGACTAGCGGAGTTAGAGGGAGGGAGACCCAGTACTTC. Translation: CSARERTSGVRGRETQYF.

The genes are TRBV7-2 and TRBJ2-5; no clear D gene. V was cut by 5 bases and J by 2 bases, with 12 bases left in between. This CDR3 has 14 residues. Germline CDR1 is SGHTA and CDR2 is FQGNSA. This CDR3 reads CASSPQVGQETQYF. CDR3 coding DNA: TGTGCCAGCAGCCCACAAGTGGGTCAAGAGACCCAGTACTTC.

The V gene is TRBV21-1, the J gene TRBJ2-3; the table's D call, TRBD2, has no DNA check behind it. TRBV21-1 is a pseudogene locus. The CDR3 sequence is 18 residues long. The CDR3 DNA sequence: TGTGCCGGCAGCAAAGACGAGGGCGGGCTGGGTAGCACAGATACGCAGTATTTT. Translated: CAGSKDEGGLGSTDTQYF.

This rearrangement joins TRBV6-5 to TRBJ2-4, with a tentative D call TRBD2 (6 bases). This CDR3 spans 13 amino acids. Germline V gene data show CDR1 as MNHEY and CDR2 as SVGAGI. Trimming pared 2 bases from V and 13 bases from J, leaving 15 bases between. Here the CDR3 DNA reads TGTGCCAGCAGTTACGGGTCTTTCCGGGAGCAGTACTTC. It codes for CASSYGSFREQYF.

CDR3 sequence (DNA): TGTGCCAGCAGCTTAGGAGGGACGGTCACCTACGAGCAGTACTTC. Encoded protein: CASSLGGTVTYEQYF. The chain employs TRBV7-9 and TRBJ2-7; D may match TRBD1 or TRBD2 (5 bases each). Trimming left V 1 base short and J 2 bases short, with 12 bases between. This CDR3 contains 15 residues. Germline V gives CDR1 SEHNR, CDR2 FQNEAQ (reference sequence).

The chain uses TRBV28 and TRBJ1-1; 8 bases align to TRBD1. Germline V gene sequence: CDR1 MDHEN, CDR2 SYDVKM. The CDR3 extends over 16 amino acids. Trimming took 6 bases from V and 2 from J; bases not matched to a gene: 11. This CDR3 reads CASRGTGMNLNTEAFF. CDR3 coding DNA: TGTGCCAGCAGAGGGACAGGCATGAATCTAAACACTGAAGCTTTCTTT.

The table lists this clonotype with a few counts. The CDR3 DNA follows: TGTGCCGGTGGGACAGGAGCCTACGAGCAGTACTTC. It is translated as CAGGTGAYEQYF. The chain couples TRBV21-1 to TRBJ2-7; the listed D gene, TRBD1, was not tested against the DNA. TRBV21-1 is termed a pseudogene. This CDR3 is 12 amino acids long.

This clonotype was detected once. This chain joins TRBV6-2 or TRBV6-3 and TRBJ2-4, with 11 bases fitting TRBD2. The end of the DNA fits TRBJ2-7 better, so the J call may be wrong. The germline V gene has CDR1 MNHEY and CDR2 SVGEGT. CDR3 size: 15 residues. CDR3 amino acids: CASSAIAGGHYEQYF. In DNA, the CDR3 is TGTGCCAGCAGTGCAATAGCGGGGGGGCACTACGAGCAGTACTTC.

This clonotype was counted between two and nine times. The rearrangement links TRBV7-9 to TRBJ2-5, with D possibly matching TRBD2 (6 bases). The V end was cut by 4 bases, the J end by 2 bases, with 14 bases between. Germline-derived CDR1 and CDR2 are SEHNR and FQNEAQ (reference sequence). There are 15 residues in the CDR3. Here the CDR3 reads CASSWTRRGQETQYF. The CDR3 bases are TGTGCCAGCAGCTGGACCCGGCGGGGACAAGAGACCCAGTACTTC.

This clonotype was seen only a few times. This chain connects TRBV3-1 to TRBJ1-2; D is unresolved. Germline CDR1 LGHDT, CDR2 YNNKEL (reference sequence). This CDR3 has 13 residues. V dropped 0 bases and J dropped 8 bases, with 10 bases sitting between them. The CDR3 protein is CASSQEELGGYTF. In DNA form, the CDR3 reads TGTGCCAGCAGCCAAGAGGAGTTAGGGGGCTACACCTTC.

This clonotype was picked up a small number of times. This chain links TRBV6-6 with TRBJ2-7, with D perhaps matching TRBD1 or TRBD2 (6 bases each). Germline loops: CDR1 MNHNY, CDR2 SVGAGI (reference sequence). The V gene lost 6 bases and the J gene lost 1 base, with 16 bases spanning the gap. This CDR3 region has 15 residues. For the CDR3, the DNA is TGTGCCAGCAGCTCGCACGGGGGCAGTTCCTACGAGCAGTACTTC. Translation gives CASSSHGGSSYEQYF.

The CDR3 protein is CASSPPGTVQETQYF. Written as DNA, the CDR3 is TGTGCCAGCTCACCACCGGGGACAGTCCAAGAGACCCAGTACTTC. The V call is TRBV18, the J call TRBJ2-5; 7 positions match TRBD1. J lost 1 base, V lost 0 bases, and 2 bases had no gene match. Germline V gene sequence: CDR1 KGHSH, CDR2 LQKENI. The CDR3 contains 15 residues.

This CDR3 is CSAKPGAFGADTQYF. The CDR3 nucleotides are TGCAGTGCTAAACCTGGTGCGTTTGGTGCAGATACGCAGTATTTT. The chain is built from TRBV20-1 and TRBJ2-3; D unclear. V was clipped by 4 bases and J by 4 bases, with 18 bases between them. The CDR3 sequence is 15 residues long. The germline V gene has CDR1 DFQATT and CDR2 SNEGSKA (reference sequence).

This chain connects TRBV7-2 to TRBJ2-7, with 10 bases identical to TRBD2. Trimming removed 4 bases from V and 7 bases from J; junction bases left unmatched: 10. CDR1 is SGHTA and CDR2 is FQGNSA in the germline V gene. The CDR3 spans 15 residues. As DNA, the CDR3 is TGTGCCAGCAGCTATAGCGGGGGGTTAACCAATGAGCAGTACTTC. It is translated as CASSYSGGLTNEQYF.

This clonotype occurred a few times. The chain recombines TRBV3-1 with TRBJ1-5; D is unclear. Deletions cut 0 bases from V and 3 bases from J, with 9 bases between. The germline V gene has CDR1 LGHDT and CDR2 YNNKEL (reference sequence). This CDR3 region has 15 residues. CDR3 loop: CASSQDLQNNQPQHF. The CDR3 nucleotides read TGTGCCAGCAGCCAAGATCTACAGAACAATCAGCCCCAGCATTTT.

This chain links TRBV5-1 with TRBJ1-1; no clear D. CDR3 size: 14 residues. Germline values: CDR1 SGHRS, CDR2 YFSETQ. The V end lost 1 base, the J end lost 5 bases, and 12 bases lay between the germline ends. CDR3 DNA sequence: TGCGCCAGCAGCTTGCCTCTGGGTGGGACTGAAGCTTTCTTT. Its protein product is CASSLPLGGTEAFF.

CDR3: CASSRTDADTQYF. CDR3 bases: TGTGCCAGCAGCCGAACAGACGCAGATACGCAGTATTTT. This sequence joins TRBV3-1 and TRBJ2-3; no firm D call. The CDR3 is 13 amino acids. Trimming removed 4 bases at V and 4 bases at J, with 9 bases between. The germline V gene encodes CDR1 LGHDT and CDR2 YNNKEL (reference sequence).

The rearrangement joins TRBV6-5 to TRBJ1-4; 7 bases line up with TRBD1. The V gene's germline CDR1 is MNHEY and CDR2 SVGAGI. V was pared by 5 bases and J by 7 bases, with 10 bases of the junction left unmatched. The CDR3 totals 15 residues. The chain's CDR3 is CASSIKTGPAEKLFF. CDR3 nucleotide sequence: TGTGCCAGCAGTATAAAGACAGGGCCTGCTGAAAAACTGTTTTTT.

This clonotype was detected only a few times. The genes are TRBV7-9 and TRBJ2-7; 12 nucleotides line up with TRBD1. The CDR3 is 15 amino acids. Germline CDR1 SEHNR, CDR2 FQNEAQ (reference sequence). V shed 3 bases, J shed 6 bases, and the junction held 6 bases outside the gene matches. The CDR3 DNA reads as TGTGCCAGCAGCTTCCCGGGACAGGGGGCACGCGAGCAGTACTTC. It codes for CASSFPGQGAREQYF.

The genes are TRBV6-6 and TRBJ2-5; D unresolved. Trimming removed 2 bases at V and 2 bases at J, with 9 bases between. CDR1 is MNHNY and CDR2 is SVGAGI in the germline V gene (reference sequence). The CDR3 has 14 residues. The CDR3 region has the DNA TGTGCCAGCAGTTACGTCGGTGGGCAAGAGACCCAGTACTTC. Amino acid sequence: CASSYVGGQETQYF.